Below, one T cell receptor (beta chain) is given with its context. Its target is not known. This sample was taken from a study of human T cells and chemical hapten exposure. Stated time point: pre-sensitization, week 0. Specified treatment: therapeutic diphenylcyclopropenone sensitization with weekly scalp DPC. One entry per CDR3 protein, called by TCRdb with MiXCR from the RACE reads. The table has 300,000 to 450,000 distinct CDR3 sequences, about 5% seen once. Study-wide points: PT1 expanded TCR counts and patch test score were linked, and their correlation was positive.

Source: whole blood, taken in connection with sensitization to the hapten diphenylcyclopropenone (DPC). The origin of this receptor is a woman under 30 with alopecia areata. Some clones in this sample may be carry-over from other donors' samples.

CDR3 DNA sequence: TGTGCCAGCGCCGTCTCCACAGATACGCAGTATTTT. This sequence encodes CASAVSTDTQYF. V gene TRBV3-1 combines with J gene TRBJ2-3, with D uncertain. The CDR3 has 12 residues. CDR1 is LGHDT, CDR2 YNNKEL, per germline (reference sequence). Trimming left V 8 bases short and J 2 bases short, with 8 bases between.